The 28 T cell receptor beta chains presented below share a single source sample, sequenced in a study of OX40 agonist ivuxolimab in advanced cancers. Some clones are missing from TCRdb's copy, which holds only in-frame ones; the method was immunoSEQ multiplex PCR. The table has approximately 23,000 clones, 75% to 90% seen once. Specimen: CD4+ or CD8+ T cells sorted from blood, collected in a trial of the OX40 agonist ivuxolimab. These receptor sequences come from an adult with an advanced solid tumor such as melanoma, head and neck, liver or kidney cancer.

This chain links TRBV19 with TRBJ2-7, with D possibly being TRBD1 or TRBD2 (5 bases each). The CDR3 covers 13 residues. Germline V gives CDR1 LNHDA, CDR2 SQIVND (reference sequence). V was clipped by 5 bases and J by 3 bases, with 11 bases between them. The CDR3 spells CASSLGPLYEQYF. In DNA form, the CDR3 reads TGTGCCAGTAGTTTGGGACCCCTCTACGAGCAGTACTTC.

The chain couples TRBV18 to TRBJ2-3; D assignment may be TRBD1 or TRBD2 (6 bases each). V lost 0 bases and J lost 3, with 10 bases in between. This CDR3 has 15 amino acids. Germline V gives CDR1 KGHSH, CDR2 LQKENI. The CDR3 coding sequence is TGTGCCAGCTCACCACCCGGGGGCATTACAGATACGCAGTATTTT. Protein product: CASSPPGGITDTQYF.

This clone turned up a few times. The J gene is TRBJ1-2, the V gene TRBV7-9, with D unclear. Per the germline V gene, CDR1 is SEHNR and CDR2 is FQNEAQ (reference sequence). V lost 4 bases and J lost 8, with 14 bases in between. The CDR3 is 13 residues long. CDR3 DNA sequence: TGTGCCAGCAGCTGGATACTCAGTTGGGGCTACACCTTC. Protein product: CASSWILSWGYTF.

The chain carries TRBV29-1 and TRBJ1-2, with D tentatively TRBD1 (5 bases). Germline V CDR1 and CDR2: SQVTM, ANQGSEA. Trimming left V 4 bases short and J 4 bases short, with 10 bases between. This CDR3 is built from 12 residues. DNA of the CDR3: TGCAGCGTTGGGGGCCAGGGCTATGGCTACACCTTC. Its translation is CSVGGQGYGYTF.

The chain has TRBV6-5 and TRBJ2-6; 7 bases are a match to TRBD1. Germline trimming cut 2 bases from V and 1 base from J; bases unmatched to any gene: 2. The length of the CDR3 is 16 residues. Germline CDR1 and CDR2: MNHEY and SVGAGI. CDR3 nucleotides: TGTGCCAGCAGTTACGACAGGGAATCTGGGGCCAACGTCCTGACTTTC. Encoded protein: CASSYDRESGANVLTF.

In this sample, this clone turned up once. This rearrangement joins TRBV7-9 to TRBJ2-7; 7 nucleotides line up with TRBD2. Losses at the gene ends were 5 bases for V and 7 bases for J; bases not matched to a gene: 5. This CDR3 spans 12 amino acids. The germline CDR1 and CDR2 sequences are SEHNR and FQNEAQ (reference sequence). The CDR3 coding sequence is TGTGCCAGCAGCGTGACTAGCCGGGAGCAGTACTTC. Translated, it gives CASSVTSREQYF.

The genes are TRBV19 and TRBJ2-1; D is uncertain. From germline, CDR1 is LNHDA and CDR2 SQIVND (reference sequence). Trimming removed 3 bases at V and 7 bases at J, with 10 bases between. The CDR3 runs 13 residues. CDR3 bases: TGTGCCAGTAGTATTCGGCTAGTGAATGAGCAGTTCTTC. The encoded protein is CASSIRLVNEQFF.

The chain uses TRBV11-1 and TRBJ2-3; 10 bases are shared with TRBD2. CDR3 length equals 16 residues. V shed 5 bases, J shed 6 bases, and the junction held 11 bases outside the gene matches. CDR1 is SGHAT and CDR2 is FQDESV in the germline V gene (reference sequence). This chain's CDR3 is CASSNRERGGRDTQYF. The CDR3 nucleotides are TGTGCCAGCAGCAACAGGGAGCGGGGGGGGCGTGATACGCAGTATTTT.

This chain connects TRBV5-4 to TRBJ2-3; no clear D. The germline V gene has CDR1 SGHNT and CDR2 YYREEE (reference sequence). The V gene lost 1 base and the J gene lost 3 bases, with 9 bases spanning the gap. This CDR3 has 14 amino acids. This CDR3 reads CASSLPGLTDTQYF. The CDR3 region has the DNA TGTGCCAGCAGCTTGCCGGGCCTTACAGATACGCAGTATTTT.

The chain carries TRBV25-1 and TRBJ1-2, with unresolved D. CDR1 MGHDK and CDR2 SYGVNS come from the germline V gene. The CDR3 length is 13 residues. Trimming cost V 1 base and J 7 bases, with 10 bases left between them. CDR3 sequence: CASSESWGSGYTF. The CDR3 DNA follows: TGTGCCAGCAGTGAATCCTGGGGAAGTGGCTACACCTTC.

The chain has TRBV6-5 and TRBJ2-1; D is uncertain. CDR1 and CDR2 (germline): MNHEY, SVGAGI. V was trimmed by 5 bases and J by 5 bases, leaving 13 bases between them. This CDR3 has 14 residues. The CDR3 sequence is CASSSGSPNNEQFF. DNA for the CDR3: TGTGCCAGCAGTAGTGGGTCGCCAAACAATGAGCAGTTCTTC.

The CDR3 spells CASGASGELFF. The DNA for the CDR3 is TGTGCCAGTGGGGCAAGCGGGGAGCTGTTTTTT. The V gene is TRBV2, the J gene TRBJ2-2, with D tentatively TRBD1 (5 bases). V gave up 9 bases and J gave up 7 bases, with 9 bases separating them. The CDR3 runs 11 residues. Germline assignment: CDR1 SNHLY and CDR2 FYNNEI.

V usage is TRBV13 and J usage is TRBJ2-2, with TRBD2 matching over 10 bases. The V gene's germline CDR1 is PRHDT and CDR2 FYEKMQ (reference sequence). The CDR3 covers 17 residues. Losses at the gene ends were 5 bases for V and 5 bases for J; bases not matched to a gene: 11. CDR3 sequence: CASSPPQAGGRTGELFF. The CDR3 DNA reads TGTGCCAGCAGCCCCCCCCAAGCGGGAGGGCGAACCGGGGAGCTGTTTTTT.

This clone occurred once. The CDR3 loop is CASSIQASYNSPLHF. As DNA, the CDR3 is TGTGCCAGCAGCATACAGGCCTCCTATAATTCACCCCTCCACTTT. This chain connects TRBV11-2 to TRBJ1-6; TRBD1 is a possible D gene (5 bases). Germline V gives CDR1 SGHAT, CDR2 FQNNGV. The CDR3 has 15 residues. With 5 bases removed from V and 0 bases from J, the gap between germline ends came to 8 bases.

This sequence joins TRBV9 and TRBJ2-3; D remains unclear. CDR1 and CDR2 from the germline V gene are SGDLS and YYNGEE. CDR3 size: 17 residues. Trimming stripped 4 bases from V and 3 bases from J, with 21 bases between. Written as DNA, the CDR3 is TGTGCCAGCAGCCCCTCCAGAGAACCCGACCCAACAGATACGCAGTATTTT. It encodes CASSPSREPDPTDTQYF.

This clone was recorded only once. The V and J genes are TRBV5-4 and TRBJ2-2, with 11 bases that match TRBD2. The germline V gene encodes CDR1 SGHNT and CDR2 YYREEE (reference sequence). The CDR3 runs to 16 residues. V was clipped by 4 bases and J by 3 bases; unmatched bases: 5. The CDR3 region is CASSLTSGGYTGELFF. The CDR3 coding sequence is TGTGCCAGCAGCCTTACTAGCGGGGGCTACACCGGGGAGCTGTTTTTT.

The J gene is TRBJ1-5, the V gene TRBV27, with D tentatively TRBD1 (5 bases). Germline assignment: CDR1 MNHEY and CDR2 SMNVEV (reference sequence). This CDR3 region has 15 residues. The V and J ends lost 6 bases and 4 bases respectively, with 16 bases between them. The chain's CDR3 is CASRQAGTTNQPQHF. DNA of the CDR3: TGTGCCAGCAGACAAGCCGGGACTACTAATCAGCCCCAGCATTTT.

The J gene is TRBJ2-7, the V gene TRBV7-7; 10 bases agree with TRBD2. V was pared by 6 bases and J by 2 bases, with 4 bases of the junction left unmatched. Germline V gene sequence: CDR1 SSHAT, CDR2 FNYEAQ (reference sequence). The CDR3 covers 14 residues. The DNA for the CDR3 is TGTGCCAGCAGACGGACTAGCGGTACCTACGAGCAGTACTTC. This translates into CASRRTSGTYEQYF.

The CDR3 here is CASSLGDTEAFF. The CDR3 DNA reads TGTGCCAGCAGCTTGGGAGACACTGAAGCTTTCTTT. The chain links TRBV5-6 to TRBJ1-1; D uncertain. The CDR3 covers 12 residues. Per the germline V gene, CDR1 is SGHDT and CDR2 is YYEEEE. The V end was cut by 0 bases, the J end by 3 bases, with 3 bases between.

The V gene is TRBV9, the J gene TRBJ2-2, with 8 bases lining up with TRBD1. Germline loops: CDR1 SGDLS, CDR2 YYNGEE. This CDR3 spans 16 amino acids. Unmatched junction bases numbered 8, after V lost 2 bases and J lost 5 bases. The CDR3 here is CASSVQGAKSTGELFF. The CDR3 nucleotides read TGTGCCAGCAGCGTCCAGGGGGCGAAGAGTACCGGGGAGCTGTTTTTT.

The chain combines TRBV10-3 with TRBJ2-7, with D perhaps matching TRBD1 (6 bases). The CDR3 totals 16 residues. Trimming took 0 bases from V and 1 from J, leaving 13 bases between them. Looked up from germline, CDR1 is ENHRY and CDR2 is SYGVKD. The CDR3 coding sequence is TGTGCCATCAGTGAGTCTCACAGGGCCCTTTCCTACGAGCAGTACTTC. Translating it yields CAISESHRALSYEQYF.

This clone is medium-sized by share. The CDR3 DNA reads as TGTGCCAGCTCACCACCGGGGGGGGCCGAGCAGTACTTC. Translation gives CASSPPGGAEQYF. This sequence joins TRBV18 and TRBJ2-7, with D possibly TRBD2 on 7 matching bases. The length of the CDR3 is 13 residues. Trimming removed 0 bases at V and 6 bases at J, with 9 bases between. Germline CDR1 is KGHSH and CDR2 is LQKENI.

The CDR3 is CASSESGGEHYEQYF. The CDR3 coding sequence is TGCGCCAGCAGTGAGTCGGGGGGGGAACATTACGAGCAGTACTTC. The chain combines TRBV10-1 with TRBJ2-7; 7 bases line up with TRBD2. The CDR3 covers 15 residues. J was trimmed by 4 bases and V by 0 bases; bases with no gene match: 6. The germline V gene has CDR1 WNHNN and CDR2 SYGVQD (reference sequence).

The chain uses TRBV10-3 and TRBJ2-2, with D tentatively TRBD1 (6 bases). The V end lost 2 bases, the J end lost 1 base, and 8 bases lay between the germline ends. Looked up from germline, CDR1 is ENHRY and CDR2 is SYGVKD. The CDR3 runs 15 residues. The CDR3 coding sequence is TGTGCCATCAGTGAGCCGGGACAGAACACCGGGGAGCTGTTTTTT. Encoded protein: CAISEPGQNTGELFF.

The chain carries TRBV19 and TRBJ1-4; tentative D call: TRBD1 (6 bases). Looked up from germline, CDR1 is LNHDA and CDR2 is SQIVND (reference sequence). The ends were cut back, 7 bases at V and 8 bases at J, with 14 bases in the middle. The CDR3 contains 13 residues. The CDR3 sequence is CASMARGWEKLFF. The CDR3 DNA is TGTGCCAGTATGGCCAGGGGCTGGGAAAAACTGTTTTTT.

The rearrangement joins TRBV6-5 to TRBJ1-4; 10 bases line up with TRBD1. Germline lookup yields CDR1 MNHEY and CDR2 SVGAGI. The V segment lost 0 bases and the J segment 5 bases; nucleotides outside the gene matches: 3. The CDR3 extends over 16 amino acids. CDR3 nucleotide sequence: TGTGCCAGCAGTTACTCGTGGACAGGGGGGAATGAAAAACTGTTTTTT. Its protein product is CASSYSWTGGNEKLFF.

This clone was recorded a few times. The chain recombines TRBV9 with TRBJ2-7; TRBD1 matches 10 bases. The CDR3 runs 15 residues. CDR1 SGDLS and CDR2 YYNGEE come from the germline V gene. V lost 2 bases and J lost 4; bases outside the gene matches: 6. CDR3 sequence: CASSVRQGAGYEQYF. CDR3 nucleotides: TGTGCCAGCAGCGTTCGACAGGGGGCAGGGTACGAGCAGTACTTC.

This clone was counted only a few times. This chain uses TRBV5-1 with TRBJ2-2; possibly TRBD2 for D (6 bases). Trimming shortened V by 4 bases and J by 4 bases, and 17 bases separated the two germline ends. The germline V gene has CDR1 SGHRS and CDR2 YFSETQ. This CDR3 has 16 residues. This chain's CDR3 is CASSPGTLLGTGELFF. In DNA, the CDR3 is TGCGCCAGCAGCCCCGGGACTCTACTCGGCACCGGGGAGCTGTTTTTT. Using reference TRBV5-1 and TRBJ2-2 for the parts outside the CDR3, the full variable domain is KAGVTQTPRYLIKTRGQQVTLSCSPISGHRSVSWYQQTPGQGLQFLFEYFSETQRNKGNFPGRFSGRQFSNSRSEMNVSTLELGDSALYLCASSPGTLLGTGELFFGEGSRLTVL.